The 27 T cell receptor beta chains below come from one sample, sequenced in a study of shared clonotypes between healthy human individuals (dated by TCRdb to between 2020 and 2021). Libraries were made using the immunoSEQ multiplex PCR assay. In its TCRdb copy, this immuneACCESS table keeps in-frame sequences only and misses some clones. Where compared with another copy, unresolved V genes explain less than half of these, and the others have no known cause. The sample includes 660,000 or so clones, with approximately 96% observed a single time. Roughly 0.12% of the sample comes from the top ten. CD8 naive samples were obtained by positive selection for CCR7 among CD45RO-negative cells, yielding a CD45RA+CCR7+ population from which TemRA cells were excluded. Sequenced: naive CD8+ T cells sorted from blood. The cell subset or site label of this sample denotes: CD45RA+CCR7+. The receptors derive from a woman aged 30 to 39 in good health.

This chain links TRBV19 with TRBJ2-1; D is uncertain. Germline CDR1 and CDR2: LNHDA and SQIVND (reference sequence). This CDR3 is 16 amino acids long. The V gene lost 4 bases and the J gene lost 0 bases, with 13 bases spanning the gap. Here the CDR3 reads CASSSSRYSSYNEQFF. The CDR3 region has the DNA TGTGCCAGTAGTAGCTCTCGGTATAGCTCCTACAATGAGCAGTTCTTC.

V and J are TRBV2 and TRBJ2-3; the match to TRBD2 covers 13 bases. The CDR3 sequence is 16 residues long. The V and J ends lost 4 bases and 1 base, in that order; junction bases with no gene match: 2. CDR1 and CDR2 from the germline V gene are SNHLY and FYNNEI. The CDR3: CASSAGLAGGTDTQYF. CDR3 coding DNA: TGTGCCAGCAGTGCCGGACTAGCGGGAGGCACAGATACGCAGTATTTT. Filled out from reference TRBV2 and TRBJ2-3, the complete variable domain reads EPEVTQTPSHQVTQMGQEVILRCVPISNHLYFYWYRQILGQKVEFLVSFYNNEISEKSEIFDDQFSVERPDGSNFTLKIRSTKLEDSAMYFCASSAGLAGGTDTQYFGPGTRLTVL.

The chain couples TRBV7-6 to TRBJ2-1; 16 bases map to TRBD2. CDR3 size: 16 residues. The germline V gene encodes CDR1 SGHVS and CDR2 FNYEAQ. V lost 5 bases to trimming and J lost 6 bases; unmatched junction nucleotides: 4. The CDR3 is CASSRGLAGGSNEQFF. As DNA, the CDR3 is TGTGCCAGCAGCCGGGGACTAGCGGGAGGGTCCAATGAGCAGTTCTTC.

This chain joins TRBV5-1 and TRBJ2-5; possibly TRBD2 for D (6 bases). V was cut by 3 bases and J by 5 bases, with 17 bases left in between. The CDR3 covers 15 residues. CDR1 is SGHRS, CDR2 YFSETQ, per germline. CDR3 sequence (DNA): TGCGCCAGCAGCTGGAGGGGACGGCCCAAGGAGACCCAGTACTTC. Translation: CASSWRGRPKETQYF.

The genes are TRBV7-9 and TRBJ1-4; D is possibly TRBD1 (5 bases). Per the germline V gene, CDR1 is SEHNR and CDR2 is FQNEAQ (reference sequence). The CDR3 extends over 13 amino acids. Trimming took off 6 bases at V and 3 bases at J, with 8 bases between the two ends. CDR3 DNA: TGTGCCAGCAGGGCGGGACCTAATGAAAAACTGTTTTTT. Translated: CASRAGPNEKLFF.

CDR3 sequence: CASSLDGRDGYGYTF. CDR3 DNA sequence: TGTGCCAGCAGCTTAGATGGCCGGGACGGTTATGGCTACACCTTC. This chain joins TRBV7-2 and TRBJ1-2, with a weak D call TRBD1 (5 bases). Germline CDR1 is SGHTA and CDR2 is FQGNSA. CDR3 size: 15 residues. V lost 1 base to trimming and J lost 5 bases, with 14 bases between them.

This sequence joins TRBV7-9 and TRBJ1-2; a possible D gene is TRBD1 (6 bases). CDR1 and CDR2 (germline): SEHNR, FQNEAQ (reference sequence). V was shortened by 5 bases and J by 8 bases, with 18 bases between the two germline ends. CDR3 length equals 14 residues. The CDR3 region is CASSPPLEGHGYTF. Here the CDR3 DNA reads TGTGCCAGCAGCCCGCCCCTAGAGGGACACGGCTACACCTTC.

This clone was seen more than once but under ten times. The genes are TRBV7-6 and TRBJ2-5, with D unclear. Germline CDR1 SGHVS, CDR2 FNYEAQ. V was pared by 0 bases and J by 4 bases, with 9 bases between. There are 14 residues in the CDR3. The CDR3 DNA reads TGTGCCAGCAGCTTAGCAGGGTTCGGAGAGACCCAGTACTTC. Its translation: CASSLAGFGETQYF.

The chain links TRBV27 to TRBJ1-2, with D unresolved. CDR3 length: 13 residues. Germline CDR1 reads MNHEY; CDR2 reads SMNVEV (reference sequence). The germline V and J ends were trimmed by 4 bases and 2 bases, with 8 bases remaining between them. CDR3 protein: CASSYGENYGYTF. As DNA, the CDR3 is TGTGCCAGCAGTTACGGAGAGAACTATGGCTACACCTTC.

V is TRBV5-4 and J is TRBJ2-7; 12 nucleotides align to TRBD2. This CDR3 is 19 amino acids long. V was pared by 0 bases and J by 3 bases, with 13 bases of the junction left unmatched. Germline CDR1 is SGHNT and CDR2 is YYREEE (reference sequence). This CDR3 reads CASSLGGLAGPSRGYEQYF. The CDR3 nucleotides are TGTGCCAGCAGCTTGGGGGGACTAGCGGGCCCCTCAAGGGGCTACGAGCAGTACTTC.

V gene TRBV11-2 combines with J gene TRBJ2-7; D may be TRBD1 or TRBD2 (5 bases each). The V gene lost 5 bases and the J gene lost 4 bases, with 9 bases spanning the gap. The CDR3 runs to 12 residues. Germline values: CDR1 SGHAT, CDR2 FQNNGV. This chain's CDR3 is CASSPGQYEQYF. The CDR3 region has the DNA TGTGCCAGCAGCCCGGGGCAGTACGAGCAGTACTTC.

In its sample, this clone was seen a few times. The V call is TRBV25-1, the J call TRBJ2-7; TRBD1 matches at 10 bases. The CDR3 runs 14 residues. The V gene end was trimmed by 4 bases and the J gene end by 5 bases; junction bases not matched to a gene: 5. Germline values: CDR1 MGHDK, CDR2 SYGVNS. CDR3 amino acids: CASSVGQGFDEQYF. The CDR3 coding sequence is TGTGCCAGCAGTGTGGGACAGGGGTTCGACGAGCAGTACTTC.

Points on this clone: The same CDR3 arises from other DNA sequences in this sample as well. The gene calls are TRBV9 and TRBJ2-7; 10 nucleotides agree with TRBD2. The CDR3 is made up of 14 amino acids. CDR1 is SGDLS and CDR2 is YYNGEE in the germline V gene. The V gene end was trimmed by 0 bases and the J gene end by 5 bases; junction bases not matched to a gene: 2. The DNA of the CDR3 is TGTGCCAGCAGCGTAGGAGCGGGAGGGAACGAGCAGTACTTC. Amino acids: CASSVGAGGNEQYF.

The V call is TRBV20-1, the J call TRBJ2-7; D is uncertain. Germline V gene data show CDR1 as DFQATT and CDR2 as SNEGSKA (reference sequence). Trimming removed 7 bases from V and 0 bases from J, with 7 bases in between. This CDR3 has 11 residues. The CDR3 is CSVVDSYEQYF. The CDR3, as DNA: TGCAGTGTTGTGGACTCCTACGAGCAGTACTTC.

The V gene is TRBV5-8, the J gene TRBJ1-1, with no clear D. CDR3 length: 11 residues. V lost 0 bases, J lost 5 bases, and 2 bases lay in between. Germline CDR1 and CDR2: SGHTS and YDEGEE. For the CDR3, the DNA is TGTGCCAGCAGCTTGGTAACTGAAGCTTTCTTT. This sequence encodes CASSLVTEAFF. The variable domain in full, with the rest retrieved from reference TRBV5-8 and TRBJ1-1, is EAGVTQSPTHLIKTRGQQATLRCSPISGHTSVYWYQQALGLGLQFLLWYDEGEERNRGNFPPRFSGRQFPNYSSELNVNALELEDSALYLCASSLVTEAFFGQGTRLTVV.

V is TRBV6-1 and J is TRBJ2-2; D may match TRBD1 or TRBD2 (6 bases each). The V gene lost 2 bases and the J gene lost 5 bases, with 21 bases spanning the gap. The CDR3 extends over 18 amino acids. The germline CDR1 and CDR2 sequences are MNHNS and SASEGT. CDR3 in DNA: TGTGCCAGCAGTGAAAGGGGGGTCAGGGCCCTAAGGACCGGGGAGCTGTTTTTT. Residues: CASSERGVRALRTGELFF.

The rearrangement joins TRBV29-1 to TRBJ1-2; D possibly corresponds to TRBD1 (6 bases). The CDR3 spans 15 residues. Trimming took 3 bases from V and 2 from J, leaving 16 bases between them. Per the germline V gene, CDR1 is SQVTM and CDR2 is ANQGSEA. The CDR3 region is CSVDVGTRQNYGYTF. CDR3 nucleotides: TGCAGCGTTGACGTTGGGACACGACAAAACTATGGCTACACCTTC.

Written as DNA, the CDR3 is TGTGCCAGCAGCCCGTGGGGGGTAGCGGGGTCCTACGAGCAGTACTTC. Translation: CASSPWGVAGSYEQYF. The V call is TRBV5-6, the J call TRBJ2-7, with TRBD2 matching 8 bases. The CDR3 contains 16 residues. The V and J ends lost 4 bases and 1 base, in that order; junction bases with no gene match: 10. Germline values: CDR1 SGHDT, CDR2 YYEEEE.

V and J are TRBV7-9 and TRBJ2-4, with unresolved D. CDR3 length: 14 residues. Per the germline V gene, CDR1 is SEHNR and CDR2 is FQNEAQ (reference sequence). V was pared by 1 base and J by 4 bases, with 8 bases between. CDR3 nucleotide sequence: TGTGCCAGCAGCTTAGACGGCAGAAAAAACATTCAGTACTTC. It encodes CASSLDGRKNIQYF.

The chain couples TRBV6-5 to TRBJ1-5; D is possibly TRBD1 (5 bases). Trimming pared 0 bases from V and 2 bases from J, leaving 8 bases between. Germline V gene lookup returns CDR1 MNHEY and CDR2 SVGAGI. The CDR3 loop spans 15 amino acids. CDR3 in amino acids: CASSYSWGGNQPQHF. Written as DNA, the CDR3 is TGTGCCAGCAGTTACTCTTGGGGGGGCAATCAGCCCCAGCATTTT.

This rearrangement joins TRBV28 to TRBJ1-5, with 7 bases fitting TRBD1. Germline CDR1 and CDR2: MDHEN and SYDVKM. The V and J ends lost 4 bases and 4 bases, in that order; junction bases with no gene match: 13. The CDR3 extends over 17 amino acids. In DNA form, the CDR3 reads TGTGCCAGCAGTTACAACCGGGACAGAATACTTAATCAGCCCCAGCATTTT. Amino acid sequence: CASSYNRDRILNQPQHF.

The rearrangement uses TRBV4-1 and TRBJ2-7; maybe TRBD1 (5 bases). Trimming left V 4 bases short and J 0 bases short, with 10 bases between. Germline V gene lookup returns CDR1 MGHRA and CDR2 YSYEKL. This CDR3 has 14 residues. The CDR3 DNA reads as TGCGCCAGCAGCCCTGCGACAGCCTCCTACGAGCAGTACTTC. Protein product: CASSPATASYEQYF.

This chain uses TRBV7-6 with TRBJ2-7, with 10 bases fitting TRBD2. Trimming removed 5 bases from V and 3 bases from J; junction bases left unmatched: 10. There are 16 residues in the CDR3. Germline V gene data show CDR1 as SGHVS and CDR2 as FNYEAQ. In nucleotides, the CDR3 is TGTGCCAGCAGCACCGGGGAGCGGGAGGGCGGCTACGAGCAGTACTTC. Protein product: CASSTGEREGGYEQYF.

The CDR3 DNA is TGTGCCAGTAGGGCCCGCGAGAGCACAGATACGCAGTATTTT. Protein: CASRARESTDTQYF. The rearrangement joins TRBV19 to TRBJ2-3; no clear D gene. The CDR3 covers 14 residues. The V end was cut by 6 bases, the J end by 0 bases, with 10 bases between. Germline CDR1 is LNHDA and CDR2 is SQIVND (reference sequence).

The chain carries TRBV29-1 and TRBJ1-1; 7 nucleotides agree with TRBD1. This CDR3 is built from 13 residues. Germline loops: CDR1 SQVTM, CDR2 ANQGSEA. V dropped 4 bases and J dropped 2; count of bases not matched to a gene: 4. The CDR3 region is CSVAGGTNTEAFF. The CDR3 nucleotides are TGCAGCGTTGCAGGGGGAACAAACACTGAAGCTTTCTTT.

The chain is built from TRBV5-8 and TRBJ2-7, with 12 bases aligning to TRBD1. V gave up 0 bases and J gave up 4 bases; unmatched junction bases: 17. The CDR3 covers 20 residues. CDR1 is SGHTS and CDR2 is YDEGEE in the germline V gene. DNA of the CDR3: TGTGCCAGCAGCTTGGAGCTACGGGACAGGGGGCTCGGTGGTGTGTACGAGCAGTACTTC. This translates into CASSLELRDRGLGGVYEQYF. Supplemented by reference TRBV5-8 and TRBJ2-7, the full variable domain reads EAGVTQSPTHLIKTRGQQATLRCSPISGHTSVYWYQQALGLGLQFLLWYDEGEERNRGNFPPRFSGRQFPNYSSELNVNALELEDSALYLCASSLELRDRGLGGVYEQYFGPGTRLTVT.

The V and J genes are TRBV18 and TRBJ2-2; D is unresolved. Germline values: CDR1 KGHSH, CDR2 LQKENI. This CDR3 is 19 amino acids long. Between the trimmed V and J ends, which lost 2 bases and 2 bases, there was a span of 21 bases. The CDR3 region is CASSPGHISLTTNTGELFF. For the CDR3, the DNA is TGTGCCAGCTCACCAGGGCATATTAGTCTTACAACCAACACCGGGGAGCTGTTTTTT.